The clone carrying this TCR beta chain has only one observation. The data were taken from a study of blood T cell repertoires in COVID-19. Looking at the study overall: The United States, Italy and Spain supplied acute and convalescent COVID-19 samples. PBMCs, B-cell-depleted T cells, or T cells provided the cDNA or gDNA that made up the material.

V was cut by 5 bases and J by 0 bases, with 16 bases left in between. Germline CDR1 and CDR2: SGHRS and YFSETQ. The CDR3 contains 16 residues. The assay was immunoSEQ multiplex PCR, and TCRdb's table has in-frame clones only and misses some. This sample has around 70,000 clones, with about 86% found just once. This TCR came from a middle-aged man with acute or convalescent COVID-19. Sequenced sample: peripheral blood. The rearrangement joins TRBV5-1 to TRBJ2-3; D is perhaps TRBD2 (5 bases). This chain's CDR3 is CASRDLSGSSTDTQYF. The CDR3 bases are TGCGCCAGCAGGGACTTATCCGGCTCTAGCACAGATACGCAGTATTTT.